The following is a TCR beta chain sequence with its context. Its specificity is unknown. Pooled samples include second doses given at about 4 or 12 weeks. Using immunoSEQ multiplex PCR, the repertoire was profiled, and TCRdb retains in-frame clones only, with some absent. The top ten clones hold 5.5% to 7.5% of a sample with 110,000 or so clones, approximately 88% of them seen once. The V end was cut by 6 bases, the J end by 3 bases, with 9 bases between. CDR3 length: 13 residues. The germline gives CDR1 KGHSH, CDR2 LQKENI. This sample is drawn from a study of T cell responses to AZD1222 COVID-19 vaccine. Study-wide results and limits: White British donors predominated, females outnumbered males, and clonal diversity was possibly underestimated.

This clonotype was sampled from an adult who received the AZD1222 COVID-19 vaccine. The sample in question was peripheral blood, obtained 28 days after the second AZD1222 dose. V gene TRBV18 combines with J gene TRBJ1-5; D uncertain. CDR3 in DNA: TGTGCCAGCTCCCCCGAACTCAATCAGCCCCAGCATTTT. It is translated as CASSPELNQPQHF.